One sample yielded the 21 T cell receptor beta chains listed below, sequenced in a study of blood T cell repertoires in COVID-19. The protocol was immunoSEQ multiplex PCR, while the TCRdb copy is restricted to in-frame clones and leaves out a portion. The top ten clones hold roughly 1.1% of a sample with 250,000 to 350,000 clones, around 82% of them seen once. Sequencing input: peripheral blood. Receptor source: a woman in her fifties or sixties with acute or convalescent COVID-19.

The rearrangement links TRBV10-3 to TRBJ2-5; 9 bases match TRBD2. Germline trimming cut 1 base from V and 1 base from J; bases unmatched to any gene: 4. This CDR3 spans 16 amino acids. Germline V gene data show CDR1 as ENHRY and CDR2 as SYGVKD. The CDR3 nucleotides are TGTGCCATCAGTGAGTTTGGCGGGAGGGCCCAAGAGACCCAGTACTTC. Its translation is CAISEFGGRAQETQYF.

The chain carries TRBV19 and TRBJ1-1; a possible D gene is TRBD1 (5 bases). CDR1 is LNHDA and CDR2 is SQIVND in the germline V gene (reference sequence). V shed 2 bases and J shed 3 bases, with 13 bases lying between them. The CDR3 loop spans 15 amino acids. Here the CDR3 DNA reads TGTGCCAGTAGTATACAGGGTATTAGGGACACTGAAGCTTTCTTT. As protein: CASSIQGIRDTEAFF. Together with reference TRBV19 and TRBJ1-1, the CDR3 gives the full variable domain: DGGITQSPKYLFRKEGQNVTLSCEQNLNHDAMYWYRQDPGQGLRLIYYSQIVNDFQKGDIAEGYSVSREKKESFPLTVTSAQKNPTAFYLCASSIQGIRDTEAFFGQGTRLTVV.

This rearrangement joins TRBV2 to TRBJ1-2, with 7 nucleotides matching TRBD1. The CDR3 is made up of 14 amino acids. Looked up from germline, CDR1 is SNHLY and CDR2 is FYNNEI. V was pared by 6 bases and J by 4 bases, with 8 bases of the junction left unmatched. The chain's CDR3 is CASSSSTGAYGYTF. CDR3 in DNA: TGTGCCAGCAGCTCAAGCACAGGGGCCTATGGCTACACCTTC.

This clone was seen a few times. Written as DNA, the CDR3 is TGTGCCAGCAGCCAAGACCCGGGGAGGGGGGGACGTTATGGCTACACCTTC. Translated: CASSQDPGRGGRYGYTF. The V call is TRBV3-1 (or the pseudogene TRBV3-2), the J call TRBJ1-2, with TRBD1 as a possible D gene (6 bases). In germline, CDR1 is LGHDT, CDR2 YNNKEL (reference sequence). CDR3 length equals 17 residues. V was clipped by 0 bases and J by 5 bases, with 19 bases between them.

This chain connects TRBV6-5 to TRBJ1-2, with a possible D match to TRBD1 (6 bases). This CDR3 comprises 13 residues. The germline V gene encodes CDR1 MNHEY and CDR2 SVGAGI. Trimming took 2 bases from V and 7 from J, leaving 11 bases between them. The CDR3 sequence: CASSYTQGGGYTF. The CDR3, as DNA: TGTGCCAGCAGTTACACACAGGGCGGTGGCTACACCTTC.

The chain is built from TRBV7-9 and TRBJ1-2; D not certain. Germline V gives CDR1 SEHNR, CDR2 FQNEAQ (reference sequence). The ends were cut back, 5 bases at V and 2 bases at J, with 12 bases in the middle. This CDR3 is built from 14 residues. CDR3 coding DNA: TGTGCCAGCAGCCGGGCGGGCTCCAACTATGGCTACACCTTC. Its protein is CASSRAGSNYGYTF. Drawing the rest from reference TRBV7-9 and TRBJ1-2, the complete variable domain is DTGVSQNPRHKITKRGQNVTFRCDPISEHNRLYWYRQTLGQGPEFLTYFQNEAQLEKSRLLSDRFSAERPKGSFSTLEIQRTEQGDSAMYLCASSRAGSNYGYTFGSGTRLTVV.

The rearrangement links TRBV9 to TRBJ2-1; 11 nucleotides align to TRBD2. After removal of 0 bases from V and 8 bases from J, the junction contained 4 bases not matched to a gene. The germline CDR1 and CDR2 sequences are SGDLS and YYNGEE. There are 15 residues in the CDR3. The CDR3 here is CASSVGSGGVDEQFF. The CDR3 DNA is TGTGCCAGCAGCGTAGGTAGCGGGGGGGTGGATGAGCAGTTCTTC. Full variable domain (missing parts from reference TRBV9 and TRBJ2-1): DSGVTQTPKHLITATGQRVTLRCSPRSGDLSVYWYQQSLDQGLQFLIQYYNGEERAKGNILERFSAQQFPDLHSELNLSSLELGDSALYFCASSVGSGGVDEQFFGPGTRLTVL.

This clone has just a few counts. The chain joins TRBV10-2 to TRBJ1-1; 7 bases are a match to TRBD1. The V gene end was trimmed by 6 bases and the J gene end by 3 bases; junction bases not matched to a gene: 13. Germline V gives CDR1 WSHSY, CDR2 SAAADI. The CDR3 contains 16 residues. CDR3: CASSQSQGSGDTEAFF. In DNA form, the CDR3 reads TGCGCCAGCAGCCAATCACAGGGGTCGGGGGACACTGAAGCTTTCTTT.

This clone turned up a few times. The J gene is TRBJ1-2, the V gene TRBV11-2; unclear D gene. V lost 3 bases to trimming and J lost 8 bases, with 10 bases between them. The germline CDR1 and CDR2 sequences are SGHAT and FQNNGV. CDR3 size: 12 residues. The CDR3 loop reads CASSFSAGGYTF. Written as DNA, the CDR3 is TGTGCCAGCAGCTTCAGTGCAGGCGGCTACACCTTC. Full variable domain (remainder filled in from reference TRBV11-2 and TRBJ1-2): EAGVAQSPRYKIIEKRQSVAFWCNPISGHATLYWYQQILGQGPKLLIQFQNNGVVDDSQLPKDRFSAERLKGVDSTLKIQPAKLEDSAVYLCASSFSAGGYTFGSGTRLTVV.

The V call is TRBV10-3, the J call TRBJ1-5; weak D call: TRBD1 (5 bases). Per the germline V gene, CDR1 is ENHRY and CDR2 is SYGVKD. The CDR3 consists of 15 residues. Trimming took off 0 bases at V and 4 bases at J, with 10 bases between the two ends. CDR3 region: CAISESTGSNQPQHF. The CDR3 coding sequence is TGTGCCATCAGTGAGTCTACAGGCTCAAATCAGCCCCAGCATTTT.

The rearrangement links TRBV5-6 to TRBJ1-4, with D unresolved. V shed 2 bases and J shed 3 bases, with 14 bases lying between them. The CDR3 has 16 amino acids. CDR1 and CDR2 from the germline V gene are SGHDT and YYEEEE. The CDR3 is CASSLGWTGSNEKLFF. The CDR3 DNA sequence: TGTGCCAGCAGCTTAGGATGGACGGGGTCTAATGAAAAACTGTTTTTT.

This sequence joins TRBV29-1 and TRBJ2-4; possibly TRBD1 for D (5 bases). Trimming cost V 5 bases and J 0 bases, with 17 bases left between them. Germline values: CDR1 SQVTM, CDR2 ANQGSEA. The CDR3 consists of 16 residues. The CDR3 region is CSVLQGGKLAKNIQYF. The CDR3 coding sequence is TGCAGCGTTCTTCAGGGCGGTAAACTAGCCAAAAACATTCAGTACTTC.

V usage is TRBV7-9 and J usage is TRBJ1-2, with no clear D. Germline V gene data show CDR1 as SEHNR and CDR2 as FQNEAQ (reference sequence). The CDR3 consists of 17 residues. V was clipped by 2 bases and J by 8 bases, with 24 bases between them. The CDR3 region has the DNA TGTGCCAGCAGCTTAAACCGCCCCCCGGGTCTAATGGAGGGCTACACCTTC. This sequence encodes CASSLNRPPGLMEGYTF.

This rearrangement joins TRBV7-9 to TRBJ2-1, with 7 bases lining up with TRBD2. Trimming removed 0 bases from V and 2 bases from J; junction bases left unmatched: 13. Germline-derived CDR1 and CDR2 are SEHNR and FQNEAQ (reference sequence). The CDR3 extends over 19 amino acids. CDR3 nucleotides: TGTGCCAGCAGCTTAGCGAGGGAGGGGATAGCGGCCGCCTACAATGAGCAGTTCTTC. Translating gives CASSLAREGIAAAYNEQFF.

The chain has TRBV19 and TRBJ1-5, with 12 bases lining up with TRBD1. Germline loops: CDR1 LNHDA, CDR2 SQIVND (reference sequence). This CDR3 is built from 16 residues. V gave up 6 bases and J gave up 6 bases; unmatched junction bases: 9. The CDR3 sequence: CASSPGGQGALQPQHF. The CDR3 DNA reads as TGTGCCAGTAGCCCTGGGGGACAGGGGGCGCTTCAGCCCCAGCATTTT.

This clone was seen more than once but under ten times. The chain joins TRBV7-2 to TRBJ2-7; 8 bases line up with TRBD2. The CDR3 extends over 14 amino acids. Per germline, CDR1 SGHTA and CDR2 FQGNSA. V was clipped by 3 bases and J by 7 bases; unmatched bases: 8. For the CDR3, the DNA is TGTGCCAGCAGCTTCGTAGCGGGGCCGGGGGAGCAGTACTTC. Translation gives CASSFVAGPGEQYF.

The genes are TRBV7-2 and TRBJ1-1, with 9 bases aligning to TRBD1. This CDR3 is built from 15 residues. After removal of 9 bases from V and 8 bases from J, the junction contained 16 bases not matched to a gene. Germline V gene lookup returns CDR1 SGHTA and CDR2 FQGNSA. CDR3 region: CASSPFPGQGPEAFF. CDR3 nucleotide sequence: TGTGCCAGTAGTCCCTTCCCGGGACAGGGCCCAGAAGCTTTCTTT.

The gene calls are TRBV6-1 and TRBJ1-2; D is perhaps TRBD1 (6 bases). Germline V gives CDR1 MNHNS, CDR2 SASEGT. The CDR3 runs to 14 residues. V shed 0 bases and J shed 8 bases, with 13 bases lying between them. The CDR3 reads CASSEAPQGRGYTF. The DNA of the CDR3 is TGTGCCAGCAGTGAAGCACCACAGGGTCGGGGCTACACCTTC.

This clone was picked up a small number of times. The chain joins TRBV6-6 to TRBJ2-1, with a possible D match to TRBD1 (7 bases). The ends were cut back, 5 bases at V and 8 bases at J, with 13 bases in the middle. Germline-derived CDR1 and CDR2 are MNHNY and SVGAGI (reference sequence). This CDR3 has 13 residues. The CDR3, as DNA: TGTGCCAGCAGTCAAGTCAGGGGGGATGAGCAGTTCTTC. It codes for CASSQVRGDEQFF.

CDR3 nucleotide sequence: TGTGCCAGCAGCGTGACAGGGTCCACTGAAGCTTTCTTT. As protein: CASSVTGSTEAFF. The chain links TRBV7-3 to TRBJ1-1, with 7 bases identical to TRBD1. Per germline, CDR1 SGHTA and CDR2 FQGTGA. The trim removed 5 bases at V and 4 bases at J, leaving 4 bases unmatched. This CDR3 contains 13 residues.

The chain links TRBV2 to TRBJ2-5, with TRBD2 matching over 8 bases. CDR1 and CDR2 (germline): SNHLY, FYNNEI. Trimming cost V 3 bases and J 5 bases; bases outside gene matches: 8. The CDR3 has 15 residues. CDR3 nucleotide sequence: TGTGCCAGCAGTGAGAACGGGGGGGCCGATGAGACCCAGTACTTC. It translates to CASSENGGADETQYF.